This passage covers 5 T cell receptor beta chains from one sample sequenced in a study of CD8 T cells in Susac syndrome. Random hexamers were used to reverse transcribe the RNA input (about 0.5 to 1 ug). TCRdb analysed the immunoSEQ multiplex PCR reads with MiXCR anew, one entry per CDR3 protein. The sample records some 170,000 distinct CDR3 sequences, roughly 94% being singletons. Sequences were obtained from CD4+ T cells from PBMCs. These receptors all come from a human donor with multiple sclerosis.

The chain recombines TRBV18 with TRBJ1-2; no firm D call. The CDR3 is 13 amino acids. Deletions cut 2 bases from V and 4 bases from J, with 8 bases between. Germline V CDR1 and CDR2: KGHSH, LQKENI. CDR3 DNA: TGTGCCAGCTCACCAGCCAGCCTCTATGGCTACACCTTC. It specifies CASSPASLYGYTF.

The chain is built from TRBV7-6 and TRBJ2-2, with D maybe TRBD1 (5 bases). Germline V CDR1 and CDR2: SGHVS, FNYEAQ. This CDR3 spans 17 amino acids. V lost 1 base, J lost 4 bases, and 16 bases lay in between. CDR3 in DNA: TGTGCCAGCAGCTTAGGGCAGGGCGTGATCGGCACCGGGGAGCTGTTTTTT. Amino acids: CASSLGQGVIGTGELFF.

The V call is TRBV3-1, the J call TRBJ2-1, with 7 bases identical to TRBD2. CDR1 is LGHDT and CDR2 is YNNKEL in the germline V gene (reference sequence). This CDR3 has 16 residues. Losses at the gene ends were 2 bases for V and 3 bases for J; bases not matched to a gene: 7. The CDR3 bases are TGTGCCAGCAGCCAAATAAGCAAGCGGGACTACAATGAGCAGTTCTTC. This encodes CASSQISKRDYNEQFF.

This clonotype is a singleton in its sample. The J gene is TRBJ1-1, the V gene TRBV18; no clear D. This CDR3 comprises 14 residues. Germline CDR1 and CDR2: KGHSH and LQKENI. The V end was cut by 2 bases, the J end by 1 base, with 8 bases between. The CDR3 region has the DNA TGTGCCAGCTCACCATACGAGGAGAACACTGAAGCTTTCTTT. Translation gives CASSPYEENTEAFF.

The chain couples TRBV20-1 to TRBJ2-7; weak D call: TRBD2 (6 bases). Trimming removed 3 bases from V and 3 bases from J, with 18 bases in between. CDR1 is DFQATT and CDR2 is SNEGSKA in the germline V gene (reference sequence). This CDR3 comprises 15 residues. The CDR3 region is CSASHGPGESYEQYF. DNA of the CDR3: TGCAGTGCTAGCCACGGCCCGGGGGAAAGCTACGAGCAGTACTTC.